Below, 25 T cell receptor beta chains from the same sample are listed, as sequenced in a study of radiotherapy plus CTLA-4 blockade in lung cancer (dated by TCRdb to about 2018). The library was made by the immunoSEQ multiplex PCR assay. Not all clones reach the TCRdb copy of this immuneACCESS table, which keeps in-frame sequences only. Checked studies attribute under half of the gap to unresolved V genes and leave the rest unexplained. The sample has more than 90,000 clones on record, approximately 86% of them singletons. In total, the top ten clones hold 4.9% of the sample. Sequenced material: peripheral blood, taken from a patient treated with radiotherapy plus ipilimumab. Receptor source: a human donor with non-small cell lung cancer that progressed on radiotherapy plus ipilimumab.

The CDR3 reads CASSRPARVHYEQYF. Here the CDR3 DNA reads TGCGCCAGCAGTCGGCCGGCTCGGGTCCACTACGAGCAGTACTTC. The V and J genes are TRBV23-1 and TRBJ2-7; no clear D. TRBV23-1 is sorted into the ORF group, with uncertain function. With 4 bases removed from V and 3 bases from J, the gap between germline ends came to 16 bases. The CDR3 spans 15 residues.

The rearrangement uses TRBV5-6 and TRBJ2-2; 8 bases agree with TRBD2. The ends lost 1 base at V and 6 bases at J; junction bases unmatched: 8. Germline V gene lookup returns CDR1 SGHDT and CDR2 YYEEEE. The CDR3 loop spans 16 amino acids. The CDR3 DNA is TGTGCCAGCAGCTTGCAAGCAGCGGGAGCCTCCGGGGAGCTGTTTTTT. This sequence encodes CASSLQAAGASGELFF.

DNA for the CDR3: TGTGCCAGCAGCTGGTCCGGGACTTCGAGCTCCTACGAGCAGTACTTC. Translation gives CASSWSGTSSSYEQYF. The rearrangement uses TRBV7-9 and TRBJ2-5; D is perhaps TRBD2 (6 bases). Gene TRBJ2-7 matches the end of the DNA better, so the J call may be wrong. Germline V gene lookup returns CDR1 SEHNR and CDR2 FQNEAQ (reference sequence). The CDR3 length is 16 residues.

The chain carries TRBV7-9 and TRBJ2-6, with no clear D. The CDR3 spans 13 residues. Trimming took off 3 bases at V and 3 bases at J, with 3 bases between the two ends. Per the germline V gene, CDR1 is SEHNR and CDR2 is FQNEAQ (reference sequence). The CDR3 loop is CASSFGGANVLTF. The CDR3, as DNA: TGTGCCAGCAGCTTTGGTGGGGCCAACGTCCTGACTTTC. The variable domain in full, with the rest retrieved from reference TRBV7-9 and TRBJ2-6, is DTGVSQNPRHKITKRGQNVTFRCDPISEHNRLYWYRQTLGQGPEFLTYFQNEAQLEKSRLLSDRFSAERPKGSFSTLEIQRTEQGDSAMYLCASSFGGANVLTFGAGSRLTVL.

This chain joins TRBV7-9 and TRBJ2-7; D gene ambiguous. The ends were cut back, 4 bases at V and 4 bases at J, with 5 bases in the middle. Germline loops: CDR1 SEHNR, CDR2 FQNEAQ (reference sequence). The CDR3 runs 11 residues. The CDR3 coding sequence is TGTGCCAGCAGCTCCGCATACGAGCAGTACTTC. Translated: CASSSAYEQYF.

The chain employs TRBV5-1 and TRBJ2-2; 9 bases align to TRBD2. The CDR3 contains 16 residues. The germline CDR1 and CDR2 sequences are SGHRS and YFSETQ. Losses at the gene ends were 2 bases for V and 7 bases for J; bases not matched to a gene: 9. In DNA, the CDR3 is TGCGCCAGCAGCTTTAACGCGGGAGGGCGTAGCGGGGAGCTGTTTTTT. It translates to CASSFNAGGRSGELFF.

This clone was picked up a small number of times. J is TRBJ2-7 and V is TRBV6-5; TRBD2 is a possible D gene (6 bases). CDR1 is MNHEY and CDR2 is SVGAGI in the germline V gene. The CDR3 contains 14 residues. Between the trimmed V and J ends, which lost 6 bases and 5 bases, there was a span of 17 bases. The CDR3 sequence is CASRKREQINEQYF. The CDR3 DNA sequence: TGTGCCAGCAGAAAACGGGAGCAAATCAACGAGCAGTACTTC.

The chain is built from TRBV14 and TRBJ2-7, with 9 bases lining up with TRBD2. CDR3 size: 16 residues. The germline V gene has CDR1 SGHDN and CDR2 FVKESK. V gave up 1 base and J gave up 5 bases; unmatched junction bases: 9. This CDR3 reads CASSQGRLAGIDEQYF. The CDR3 region has the DNA TGTGCCAGCAGCCAAGGTAGGCTAGCGGGAATTGACGAGCAGTACTTC. Based on the CDR3 plus reference TRBV14 and TRBJ2-7, the full variable domain is EAGVTQFPSHSVIEKGQTVTLRCDPISGHDNLYWYRRVMGKEIKFLLHFVKESKQDESGMPNNRFLAERTGGTYSTLKVQPAELEDSGVYFCASSQGRLAGIDEQYFGPGTRLTVT.

As regards this clone: The junction departs from the called germline gene at one end, perhaps through a read error. The V and J genes are TRBV5-4 and TRBJ2-2; D assignment may be TRBD1 or TRBD2 (5 bases each). Germline V lookup: CDR1 SGHNT, CDR2 YYREEE (reference sequence). This CDR3 region has 12 residues. CDR3 amino acids: CASSQGTGEPFF. The CDR3 nucleotides read TGTGCCAGCAGCCAGGGTACCGGGGAGCCGTTTTTT. Full variable domain (outside the CDR3, taken from reference TRBV5-4 and TRBJ2-2): ETGVTQSPTHLIKTRGQQVTLRCSSQSGHNTVSWYQQALGQGPQFIFQYYREEENGRGNFPPRFSGLQFPNYSSELNVNALELDDSALYLCASSQGTGEPFFGEGSRLTVL.

This clone was seen once. This rearrangement joins TRBV7-9 to TRBJ1-2; weak D call: TRBD1 (6 bases). Germline-derived CDR1 and CDR2 are SEHNR and FQNEAQ (reference sequence). CDR3 length equals 15 residues. Trimming shortened V by 5 bases and J by 0 bases, and 13 bases separated the two germline ends. In nucleotides, the CDR3 is TGTGCCAGCAGCCAAGGGACAACCACTAACTATGGCTACACCTTC. This translates into CASSQGTTTNYGYTF.

V gene TRBV11-3 combines with J gene TRBJ2-1, with D uncertain. This CDR3 region has 11 residues. Germline V gene data show CDR1 as SGHNT and CDR2 as YENEEA. The germline V and J ends were trimmed by 5 bases and 7 bases, with 6 bases remaining between them. The CDR3 DNA sequence: TGTGCCAGCAGCCGAGCAAATGAGCAGTTCTTC. Its translation: CASSRANEQFF.

V usage is TRBV7-3 and J usage is TRBJ2-1; the match to TRBD2 covers 8 bases. Trimming took 5 bases from V and 1 from J; bases not matched to a gene: 16. This CDR3 is 19 amino acids long. CDR1 and CDR2 (germline): SGHTA, FQGTGA. The CDR3 DNA follows: TGTGCCAGCAGCGAAAACCCGCCGGGTAGCGGGAAGTCCTACAATGAGCAGTTCTTC. Protein product: CASSENPPGSGKSYNEQFF.

Written as DNA, the CDR3 is TGTGCCAGTAGTACAATGACTAGACCTAGCACAGATACGCAGTATTTT. It translates to CASSTMTRPSTDTQYF. The chain has TRBV19 and TRBJ2-3, with D possibly being TRBD2 (6 bases). This CDR3 is built from 16 residues. V was trimmed by 4 bases and J by 0 bases, leaving 14 bases between them. CDR1 is LNHDA, CDR2 SQIVND, per germline (reference sequence).

The chain uses TRBV14 and TRBJ2-3; TRBD2 aligns across 11 bases. V lost 3 bases and J lost 6; bases outside the gene matches: 5. This CDR3 comprises 15 residues. Germline V gives CDR1 SGHDN, CDR2 FVKESK. CDR3 sequence reads: CASSQYSGRADTQYF. For the CDR3, the DNA is TGTGCCAGCAGCCAGTATAGCGGGAGGGCCGATACGCAGTATTTT. Full variable domain (remainder filled in from reference TRBV14 and TRBJ2-3): EAGVTQFPSHSVIEKGQTVTLRCDPISGHDNLYWYRRVMGKEIKFLLHFVKESKQDESGMPNNRFLAERTGGTYSTLKVQPAELEDSGVYFCASSQYSGRADTQYFGPGTRLTVL.

The chain joins TRBV5-1 to TRBJ1-2, with D perhaps matching TRBD1 (6 bases). The V gene's germline CDR1 is SGHRS and CDR2 YFSETQ. Trimming removed 4 bases at V and 2 bases at J, with 12 bases between. The CDR3 runs 14 residues. The DNA for the CDR3 is TGCGCCAGCAGCCAAGGACAGACAAACTATGGCTACACCTTC. Residues: CASSQGQTNYGYTF.

The V gene is TRBV7-8, the J gene TRBJ2-1, with D unclear. Germline CDR1 reads SGHVS; CDR2 reads FQNEAQ. The CDR3 runs to 12 residues. V was cut by 2 bases and J by 6 bases, with 5 bases left in between. As DNA, the CDR3 is TGTGCCAGCAGCTTATTAACCAATGAGCAGTTCTTC. It codes for CASSLLTNEQFF.

The rearrangement uses TRBV5-4 and TRBJ2-7, with D possibly being TRBD1 (6 bases). V was shortened by 2 bases and J by 5 bases, with 14 bases between the two germline ends. The CDR3 runs to 14 residues. CDR1 and CDR2 from the germline V gene are SGHNT and YYREEE (reference sequence). CDR3 protein: CASSFERQGNEQYF. Here the CDR3 DNA reads TGTGCCAGCAGCTTCGAGAGGCAGGGGAACGAGCAGTACTTC.

V is TRBV10-2 and J is TRBJ1-2; D possibly corresponds to TRBD1 (6 bases). The CDR3 has 14 amino acids. Trimming took off 4 bases at V and 7 bases at J, with 16 bases between the two ends. Per the germline V gene, CDR1 is WSHSY and CDR2 is SAAADI. Here the CDR3 DNA reads TGCGCCAGCAGTGCAACGCCAGGGGAGGCTGGCTACACCTTC. This sequence encodes CASSATPGEAGYTF.

The J gene is TRBJ2-3, the V gene TRBV7-3; D is unclear. Germline CDR1 SGHTA, CDR2 FQGTGA. With 1 base removed from V and 0 bases from J, the gap between germline ends came to 5 bases. The CDR3 is made up of 14 amino acids. CDR3 nucleotide sequence: TGTGCCAGCAGCTTAAGTGGGAGCACAGATACGCAGTATTTT. This translates into CASSLSGSTDTQYF.

V usage is TRBV28 and J usage is TRBJ2-1; 7 bases fit TRBD2. CDR3 length: 14 amino acids. Looked up from germline, CDR1 is MDHEN and CDR2 is SYDVKM. J lost 11 bases, V lost 2 bases, and 9 bases had no gene match. The CDR3 DNA sequence: TGTGCCAGCAGTTTAAAGGGCGCCAGCGGGAAGCAGTTCTTC. It yields the protein CASSLKGASGKQFF.

The chain is built from TRBV18 and TRBJ2-1; TRBD2 aligns across 9 bases. CDR3 size: 16 residues. CDR1 and CDR2 from the germline V gene are KGHSH and LQKENI. The J segment lost 2 bases and the V segment lost 6 bases, leaving 8 bases of the junction unmatched. CDR3 DNA sequence: TGTGCCAGCTCGGCTAGCGGGACGGCCACCTACAATGAGCAGTTCTTC. As protein: CASSASGTATYNEQFF.

The rearrangement links TRBV7-9 to TRBJ2-7; 8 bases agree with TRBD1. CDR3 length equals 15 residues. Germline trimming cut 5 bases from V and 2 bases from J; bases unmatched to any gene: 8. Germline CDR1 SEHNR, CDR2 FQNEAQ (reference sequence). DNA of the CDR3: TGTGCCAGCAGCCTGGATGGGACAGGAGCCTACGAGCAGTACTTC. Translated, it gives CASSLDGTGAYEQYF.

The chain joins TRBV18 to TRBJ2-4; D might be TRBD2 (6 bases). CDR1 and CDR2 from the germline V gene are KGHSH and LQKENI. This CDR3 contains 13 residues. V was trimmed by 3 bases and J by 5 bases, leaving 8 bases between them. CDR3 nucleotides: TGTGCCAGCTCACCGGGACTGCAAAACATTCAGTACTTC. It yields the protein CASSPGLQNIQYF.

The chain has TRBV19 and TRBJ2-7, with TRBD2 as a possible D gene (6 bases). V lost 3 bases, J lost 0 bases, and 12 bases lay in between. The CDR3 spans 15 residues. Germline CDR1 and CDR2: LNHDA and SQIVND (reference sequence). CDR3 DNA sequence: TGTGCCAGTAGTATGGGTAGCGGAAGCTCCTACGAGCAGTACTTC. Translating it yields CASSMGSGSSYEQYF.

The chain couples TRBV15 to TRBJ1-2, with D possibly matching TRBD1 (5 bases). CDR3 length: 14 residues. Germline V gene sequence: CDR1 LNHNV, CDR2 YYDKDF (reference sequence). The V end was cut by 7 bases, the J end by 1 base, with 13 bases between. The DNA for the CDR3 is TGTGCCACCACTTCAGGGTTAGATAACTATGGCTACACCTTC. Its protein product is CATTSGLDNYGYTF. Using reference TRBV15 and TRBJ1-2 for the parts outside the CDR3, the full variable domain is DAMVIQNPRYQVTQFGKPVTLSCSQTLNHNVMYWYQQKSSQAPKLLFHYYDKDFNNEADTPDNFQSRRPNTSFCFLDIRSPGLGDTAMYLCATTSGLDNYGYTFGSGTRLTVV.